This T cell receptor (beta chain) was sequenced for a study of cytotoxic CD8 clonotypes in ibrutinib-treated CLL. Study overall: Researchers reported about a dozen relapsed/refractory and over 14 treatment-naive patients, roughly 18 of them IGHV unmutated. Points from the study as a whole: Higher clonality was seen at ibrutinib response and a return toward baseline at progression.

TCRdb's table, derived via immunoSEQ multiplex PCR, lists solely in-frame clones and lacks some. The sample contains about 250,000 clones, around three quarters of which appear only once. In the case of this clone: Its target is unknown.

This CDR3 spans 11 amino acids. Germline lookup yields CDR1 SNHLY and CDR2 FYNNEI. The germline V and J ends were trimmed by 6 bases and 2 bases, with 4 bases remaining between them. The chain is built from TRBV2 and TRBJ2-5; no clear D. The sequence was obtained from a human donor with chronic lymphocytic leukemia. The specimen was PBMCs, collected after 24 months of ibrutinib treatment. CDR3 sequence (DNA): TGTGCCAGCAGGGAACAAGAGACCCAGTACTTC. It translates to CASREQETQYF.